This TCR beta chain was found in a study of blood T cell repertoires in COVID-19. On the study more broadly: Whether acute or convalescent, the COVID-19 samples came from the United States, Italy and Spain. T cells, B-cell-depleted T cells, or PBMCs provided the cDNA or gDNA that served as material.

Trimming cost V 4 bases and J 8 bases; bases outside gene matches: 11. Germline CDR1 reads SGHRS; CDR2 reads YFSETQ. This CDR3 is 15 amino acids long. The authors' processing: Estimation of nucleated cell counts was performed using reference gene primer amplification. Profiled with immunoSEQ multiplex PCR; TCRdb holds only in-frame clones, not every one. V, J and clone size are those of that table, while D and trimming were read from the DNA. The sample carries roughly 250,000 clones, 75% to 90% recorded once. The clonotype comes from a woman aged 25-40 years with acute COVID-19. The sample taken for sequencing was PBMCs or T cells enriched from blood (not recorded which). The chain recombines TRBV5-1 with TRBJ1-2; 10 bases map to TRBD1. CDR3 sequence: CASSVRDRGFEGYTF. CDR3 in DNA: TGCGCCAGCAGCGTCCGGGACAGGGGATTTGAAGGCTACACCTTC.